The sample holds a few counts of the clone carrying this T cell receptor (beta chain). Its antigen is not identified. The entry originates in a study of OX40 agonist ivuxolimab in advanced cancers. Study-wide context: Intravenous ivuxolimab was administered to patients every 2 weeks at 0.01 to 10 mg/kg.

If patients had autoimmune disease history or systemic immunosuppression, they were excluded. General observations from the study: Circulating CD4+ and CD8+ T cells showed clonal expansion by week 6 at 0.1 to 3.0 mg/kg. Researchers did not establish what antigens the expanded peripheral T cells target.

The table came from immunoSEQ multiplex PCR; TCRdb's copy has only in-frame clones and leaves some out. The sample carries around 35,000 clones, approximately 86% recorded once. V was cut by 6 bases and J by 6 bases, with 15 bases left in between. The CDR3 runs 14 residues. The germline CDR1 and CDR2 sequences are SGHTA and FQGNSA. The receptor was isolated from an adult with an advanced solid tumor such as melanoma, head and neck, liver or kidney cancer. J is TRBJ2-1 and V is TRBV7-2; a weak D match, TRBD2 (6 bases). This specimen was CD4+ or CD8+ T cells sorted from blood, taken in a trial of the OX40 agonist ivuxolimab. CDR3 protein: CASRPPGGSNEQFF. The CDR3 DNA reads TGTGCCAGCAGACCCCCCGGGGGAAGCAATGAGCAGTTCTTC. Filled out from reference TRBV7-2 and TRBJ2-1, the complete variable domain reads GAGVSQSPSNKVTEKGKDVELRCDPISGHTALYWYRQSLGQGLEFLIYFQGNSAPDKSGLPSDRFSAERTGGSVSTLTIQRTQQEDSAVYLCASRPPGGSNEQFFGPGTRLTVL.